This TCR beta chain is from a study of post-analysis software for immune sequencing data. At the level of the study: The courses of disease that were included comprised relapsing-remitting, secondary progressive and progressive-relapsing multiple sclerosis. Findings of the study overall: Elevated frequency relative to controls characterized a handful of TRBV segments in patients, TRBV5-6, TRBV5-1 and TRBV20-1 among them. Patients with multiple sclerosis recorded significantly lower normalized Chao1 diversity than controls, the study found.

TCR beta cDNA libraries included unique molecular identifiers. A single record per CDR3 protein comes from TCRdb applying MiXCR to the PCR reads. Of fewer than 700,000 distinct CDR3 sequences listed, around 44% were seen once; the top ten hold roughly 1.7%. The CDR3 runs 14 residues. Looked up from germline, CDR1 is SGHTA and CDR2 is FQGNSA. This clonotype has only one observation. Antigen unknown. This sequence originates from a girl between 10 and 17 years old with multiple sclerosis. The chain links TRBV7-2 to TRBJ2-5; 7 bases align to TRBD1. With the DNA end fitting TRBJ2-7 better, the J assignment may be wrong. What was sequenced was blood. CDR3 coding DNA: TGTGCCAGCAGCAGACAGGGCAACTTGGGCGAGCAGTACTTC. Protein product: CASSRQGNLGEQYF.